This paragraph covers one TCR beta chain sequence. The target antigen is unknown. This sample is drawn from a study of vaccination effects on CD4 cells after COVID-19. Antigen-specific CD4+ T cells were first expanded with viral peptide pools by the ViraFEST assay and only then sequenced. The culture ran for less than 12 days, and then CD4+ T cells were isolated. The participants, recipients of two vaccine doses, got either BNT162b2 or mRNA-1273. Cultures got half-medium changes with IL-2 on days 3 and 7. The protocol was immunoSEQ multiplex PCR, while the TCRdb copy is restricted to in-frame clones and leaves out a portion. The sample includes more than 65,000 clones, about 81% of them seen just once. Per germline, CDR1 SGHVS and CDR2 FQNEAQ. This CDR3 is 13 amino acids long. V was pared by 11 bases and J by 8 bases, with 19 bases between.

The chain recombines TRBV7-8 with TRBJ1-3; perhaps TRBD1 as D (6 bases). Sequencing used CD4+ T cells from PBMCs cultured with HCoV-229E spike peptides, obtained after COVID-19 vaccination. The TCR was taken from a human donor who received a COVID-19 vaccine. The CDR3 DNA sequence: TGTGCCGGCTCGATGGGGGGGCCGGACACCATATATTTT. Amino acids: CAGSMGGPDTIYF.